These T cell receptor beta chains were read from a single sample in a study of blood T cells in healthy people across ages. One entry per CDR3 protein results from TCRdb running MiXCR on the 5' RACE reads. Here the sample spans approximately 780,000 distinct CDR3 sequences, 20% to 30% being singletons. The same specimen was also included in a second study, on T cells of mothers and their children.

The sample comprised blood. These receptor sequences come from a boy aged 10-17 years in good health. CDR3s include the opening cysteine and the closing phenylalanine or tryptophan. Fields, in order: J gene, D gene, V gene, CDR3 protein. The D gene is left open where the match is weak.

>TRBJ2-5|-|TRBV20-1
CSASKETQYF
>TRBJ1-5|-|TRBV5-1
CASSLGGMSNQPQHF
>TRBJ2-5|-|TRBV9
CASSVENRGGETQYF
>TRBJ2-1|TRBD2|TRBV11-3
CASSPSGGATNEQFF
>TRBJ2-5|-|TRBV6-6
CAIYETQYF
>TRBJ2-5|TRBD2|TRBV2
CASRPTSGQETQYF
>TRBJ1-2|-|TRBV14
CASSQKQGDYGYTF
>TRBJ1-1|-|TRBV4-2
CASSQGGTQGWTEAFF
>TRBJ1-3|TRBD1|TRBV6-5
CASTPRGQGDTIYF
>TRBJ1-3|-|TRBV7-9
CASSLGKPENTIYF
>TRBJ2-1|TRBD2|TRBV20-1
CSARDWGTSGANYNEQFF
>TRBJ1-6|-|TRBV9
CASSASPPLQSSYNSPLHF
>TRBJ1-4|TRBD1|TRBV5-5
CASSFRDRDYEKLFF
>TRBJ2-1|-|TRBV7-3
CASSLTWGEREQFF
>TRBJ2-5|TRBD2|TRBV12-3/TRBV12-4
CASSQTSGETQYF
>TRBJ2-5|TRBD2|TRBV2
CASSEGAGGQETQYF
>TRBJ2-3|-|TRBV20-1
CSLDTPTDTQYF
>TRBJ2-7|-|TRBV7-9
CASVTGTSYEQYF
>TRBJ2-7|-|TRBV6-5
CASSYSVGRSYEQYF
>TRBJ2-3|TRBD2|TRBV11-3
CASSLLGGRAVDTQYF
>TRBJ2-1|TRBD2|TRBV12-3/TRBV12-4
CASTATERGDNEQFF
>TRBJ2-7|-|TRBV3-1
CASSPWGRKQYF
>TRBJ1-4|TRBD1|TRBV6-5
CASSYAQGAYEKLFF
>TRBJ2-3|TRBD2|TRBV28
CASSPRGAITDTQYF
>TRBJ2-4|TRBD2|TRBV6-2/TRBV6-3
CASSYGTSGGWGKNIQYF
>TRBJ2-1|-|TRBV25-1
CASSVTEKSSYNEQFF
>TRBJ1-1|-|TRBV20-1
CSARGPGPLLNTEAFF
>TRBJ1-6|-|TRBV30
CAWTEGGSYNSPLHF
>-|TRBD2|TRBV20-1
CSAPRTSGSYEQYF
>TRBJ2-1|-|TRBV2
CASNNGDYEQFF
>TRBJ2-3|-|TRBV6-2/TRBV6-3
CASKRGTDTQYF
>TRBJ2-3|-|TRBV4-1
CASSLSGLGDTQYF
>TRBJ2-7|TRBD2|TRBV6-4
CASSDLRLAGLKPYEQYF
>-|-|TRBV7-9
CASSLDWNEQFF
>TRBJ1-4|-|TRBV12-3/TRBV12-4
CASSRGRSNEKLFF
>TRBJ1-1|-|TRBV6-1
CASSLLASGTMNTEAFF
>TRBJ2-7|TRBD1|TRBV12-3/TRBV12-4
CASTQGTGTYEQYF
>TRBJ2-7|TRBD1|TRBV5-1
CASSLGGQGSYEQYF
>TRBJ2-7|TRBD1|TRBV5-6
CASRRQGLPYEQYF
>TRBJ2-5|-|TRBV12-3/TRBV12-4
CASSFLDGTRETQYF
>TRBJ1-2|-|TRBV13
CASSLGPRLDYGYTF
>-|-|TRBV9
CASSVDGGNYNEQFF
>-|TRBD2|TRBV7-8
CASSLVSSGVNEQYF
>-|TRBD2|TRBV6-5
CASSWTSGNEQFF
>TRBJ1-1|-|TRBV14
CASSQAGRLSLGYNEAFF
>TRBJ2-7|-|TRBV6-5
CASSKAERTGLEYF
>TRBJ2-1|TRBD1|TRBV4-3
CASSQDGTGPNEQFF
>TRBJ1-1|-|TRBV5-1
CASSPVRTGGTEAFF
>TRBJ1-2|TRBD1|TRBV3-1
CASSQDDREHGYTF
>-|TRBD2|TRBV3-1
CASSGGLALGETQYF
>TRBJ1-4|-|TRBV15
CATSPRRGLNEKLFF
>TRBJ2-4|-|TRBV20-1
CSASGLGDKNIQYF
>TRBJ2-5|-|TRBV6-1
CASSAGPYQETQYF
>TRBJ2-3|-|TRBV10-3
CVISGGRAPDTQYF
>TRBJ1-1|-|TRBV27
CASSLSALGSTEAFF
>TRBJ1-6|-|TRBV7-3
CASSLIPGTGISPLHF
>TRBJ1-5|-|TRBV18
CASTRGESNQPQHF
>TRBJ1-6|-|TRBV2
CASSGEGPPLHF
>-|-|TRBV7-9
CASSLGGVAGDSYEQYF